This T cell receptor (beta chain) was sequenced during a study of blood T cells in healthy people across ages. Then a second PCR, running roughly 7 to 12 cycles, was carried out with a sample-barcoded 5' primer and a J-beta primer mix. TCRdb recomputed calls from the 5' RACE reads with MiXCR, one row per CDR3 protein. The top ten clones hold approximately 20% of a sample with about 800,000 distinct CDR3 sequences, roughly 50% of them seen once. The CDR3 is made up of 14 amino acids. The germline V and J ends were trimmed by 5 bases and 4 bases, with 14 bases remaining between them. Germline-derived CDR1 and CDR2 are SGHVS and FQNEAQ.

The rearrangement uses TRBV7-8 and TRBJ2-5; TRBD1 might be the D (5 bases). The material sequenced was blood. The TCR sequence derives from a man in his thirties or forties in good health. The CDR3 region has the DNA TGTGCCAGCAGCACGATGGACCAGGGAGAGACCCAGTACTTC. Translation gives CASSTMDQGETQYF.